Described below is a single T cell receptor (beta chain) sequence and its context. What this receptor recognizes is not known. No much larger clonotype is one base removed from it; base qualities were not supplied. The entry originates in a study of shared clonotypes between healthy human individuals (dated by TCRdb to between 2020 and 2021). Regarding the research as a whole: The cohort included three men and a couple of women between 18 and 49 years of age. For each donor, CD4 naive and CD4 memory were each given three plates, CD8 naive was given two plates, and CD8 memory was given one plate. To estimate repertoire size and how much clonotype sharing occurs between individuals, the study deeply sequenced the blood TCR repertoires of 5 or 6 healthy adults. Libraries were prepared and TCR repertoires were sequenced by different laboratories using diverse techniques, in order to increase sequencing depth and limit assay-specific biases. Between about 0.9 and 10 billion PBMCs per donor were obtained by leukapheresis. On the study overall, not on this receptor specifically: Because the study included a small number of donors, the genetic and exposure-history diversity represented was limited. Compared with non-shared clonotypes, clonotypes shared by all four sorted-subset donors had higher generation probabilities. Sampling was restricted to blood, and TCR repertoires in tissue are likely to differ from TCR repertoires in blood. Pairwise subsampling led to the expectation that sequencing depth would affect the degree of clonotype sharing among donors. Across four donors, approximately 4.9% of naive CD4, roughly 3.5% of naive CD8, roughly 2.2% of memory CD4, and over 0.35% of memory CD8 clonotypes were shared. Incomplete sequencing was indicated by rarefaction of sorted-subset datasets, despite the large sequencing depth. Larger estimated clonotype richness was generally found for naive subsets than for memory subsets.

The junction shows trimming of 4 bases on V and 4 bases on J, and the gene matches do not reach 8 bases of it. The germline V gene sets CDR1 to SGDLS and CDR2 to YYNGEE. From cysteine to phenylalanine, the CDR3 is 16 amino acids long. This entry keeps only the CDR3 DNA: 48 bases, framed from base 1. Using the deep immunoSEQ assay, multiplex PCR amplified TCR CDR3 regions from genomic DNA. For each cell subset, the extracted genomic DNA was distributed evenly across all wells of several immunoSEQ 96-well plates, and each plate served as one replicate. Each replicate PCR for sorted subsets received approximately 200 ng genomic DNA, equal to tens of thousands of T cell genomes. The purified libraries were quantified using a Qubit 3.0 fluorometer, sized with a Bioanalyzer 2100, and then quantified again using the KAPA Library Quantification kit. Each immunoSEQ 96-well plate was sequenced on its own single-read 150-cycle Illumina NextSeq 550 flow cell. The authors' pipeline ran thus. Because only junctional sequences without quality scores were contained in the immunoSEQ output, filtering matching that applied to full-length reads could not be performed. To assign V/J genes and CDR3, sequences were annotated using PyIR, a Python wrapper for IgBLAST v1.9, with IMGT germline references. Reads were removed for weak V/J assignments (E-value above 1e-6), missing CDR3, stop codons, out-of-frame junctions, or ambiguous translated residues. V3J clonotypes were defined as sequences sharing the same inferred V gene, J gene, and CDR3 amino acid sequence. The percentage overlap between two repertoires was calculated by dividing the number of shared unique clonotypes by the size of the smaller repertoire. RTK rarefaction, the Chao1 estimator, and Recon v2.1 estimates of unobserved clonotypes were used to assess repertoire richness. For all TCRbeta clonotypes obtained by the gDNA method from several donors, generation probabilities were computed with OLGA. The clones in this table, taken by TCRdb from immuneACCESS, are in-frame only. Not every clone is retained; where verified, under half of the shortfall comes from an unresolved V gene, and the cause of the rest is unknown. V and J calls and clone size are as listed in that table; D and trimming were resolved from the DNA. For this sample the table gives about 2.4 million clones, of which approximately 94% were detected only once. The ten biggest clones cover about 0.34% of the sample.

Donors were healthy HIV-negative adults with no recently reported acute infections or vaccinations. Every donor was a Caucasian adult residing in Nashville, Tennessee, USA. CD4+ T cells were enriched by magnetic negative selection; naive cells were then positively selected on CD45RA, and the negative fraction formed the memory subset. Blood was collected by leukapheresis, and PBMCs were isolated by Ficoll-Histopaque density gradient centrifugation and then cryopreserved in liquid nitrogen vapor phase. Purity and quantity of every magnetically sorted T cell population were checked by analytical flow cytometry. Genomic DNA was isolated from every sorted fraction and measured by UV absorbance on a Nanodrop 2000c.

The sample taken for sequencing was naive CD4+ T cells from PBMCs. Sample cell subset or site, as interpreted from the label and publication: CD45RA+ positively selected. This sequence was found in a man aged 18 to 30 in good health. Some clones in this sample may be carry-over from other donors' samples. Here the chain combines TRBV9 and TRBJ1-3; TRBD1 aligns with 10 central bases. The CDR3 has the sequence CASSTRQGAQGNTIYF. The sequenced DNA is TGTGCCAGCAGCACCCGACAGGGGGCTCAAGGAAACACCATATATTTT.